This is a list of T cell receptor beta chains from one sample in a study of T cell changes during pregnancy in multiple sclerosis. Clones were sequenced by immunoSEQ multiplex PCR, and TCRdb holds only the in-frame ones, with some missing. This table has about 60,000 clones, about 90% appearing once. The sequencing here drew on CD4+ T cells from peripheral blood mononuclear cells, taken after pregnancy. The receptors were gathered from a female donor in good health, enrolled as a control in a pregnancy study. Each CDR3 is given with its conserved first and last residue. A D gene is named only where the DNA matches it firmly.

>.|14|TRBJ2-2|TRBV19
TGTGCCAGTAGTACCCGGGACTTGGGCGGGGAGCTGTTTTTT
CASSTRDLGGELFF
>TRBD2|16|TRBJ2-3|TRBV7-2
TGTGCCAGCAGCTTAGTGTTAGCGGGAAGCACAGATACGCAGTATTTT
CASSLVLAGSTDTQYF
>TRBD1|14|TRBJ2-5|TRBV18
TGTGCCAGCTCACCGGGGACAGCTTATCCGACCCAGTACTTC
CASSPGTAYPTQYF
>.|17|TRBJ1-4|TRBV7-8
TGTGCCAGCAGCTTAGACATCCCTGGAGGCTTTAATGAAAAACTGTTTTTT
CASSLDIPGGFNEKLFF
>.|14|TRBJ1-2|TRBV27
TGTGCCAGCAGTAAGACAGCGAACAACTATGGCTACACCTTC
CASSKTANNYGYTF
>TRBD2|15|TRBJ2-5|TRBV5-1
TGCGCCAGCAGCTGGGAGGGAGAACACCAAGAGACCCAGTACTTC
CASSWEGEHQETQYF
>TRBD1|18|TRBJ1-1|TRBV19
TGTGCCAGTAGTACTTTACAGGGGGCGTTAAAAGTGAACACTGAAGCTTTCTTT
CASSTLQGALKVNTEAFF
>TRBD1|15|TRBJ2-1|TRBV5-4
TGTGCCAGCAGTCAGGGACAGGGGGATCGTAATGAGCAGTTCTTC
CASSQGQGDRNEQFF
>.|13|TRBJ2-7|TRBV4-2
TGTGCCAGCAGCCAAGAGGAGACTTACGAGCAGTACTTC
CASSQEETYEQYF
>.|13|TRBJ1-2|TRBV4-2
TGTGCCAGCAGCCAAGATACAGGCAATGGCTACACCTTC
CASSQDTGNGYTF
>TRBD1|14|TRBJ1-1|TRBV7-2
TGTGCCAGCAGCTTAGAGGGGGCAAGCACTGAAGCTTTCTTT
CASSLEGASTEAFF
>TRBD1|13|TRBJ1-6|TRBV18
TGTGCCAGTTCCTGGGACAGAGATTCACCCCTCCACTTT
CASSWDRDSPLHF
>TRBD1|15|TRBJ1-2|TRBV9
TGTGCCAGCAGCGCACACAGGGGTGGCAGCTATGGCTACACCTTC
CASSAHRGGSYGYTF
>TRBD1|13|TRBJ2-1|TRBV7-6
TGTGCCAGCAGCCGACAGGGCCCCAATGAGCAGTTCTTC
CASSRQGPNEQFF
>.|14|TRBJ2-5|TRBV7-2
TGTGCCAGCAGCTCCCTCAGGAATCAAGAGACCCAGTACTTC
CASSSLRNQETQYF
>TRBD1|15|TRBJ2-5|TRBV9
TGTGCCAGCAGCCCGGGGACAGGGGGCCGGGAGACCCAGTACTTC
CASSPGTGGRETQYF